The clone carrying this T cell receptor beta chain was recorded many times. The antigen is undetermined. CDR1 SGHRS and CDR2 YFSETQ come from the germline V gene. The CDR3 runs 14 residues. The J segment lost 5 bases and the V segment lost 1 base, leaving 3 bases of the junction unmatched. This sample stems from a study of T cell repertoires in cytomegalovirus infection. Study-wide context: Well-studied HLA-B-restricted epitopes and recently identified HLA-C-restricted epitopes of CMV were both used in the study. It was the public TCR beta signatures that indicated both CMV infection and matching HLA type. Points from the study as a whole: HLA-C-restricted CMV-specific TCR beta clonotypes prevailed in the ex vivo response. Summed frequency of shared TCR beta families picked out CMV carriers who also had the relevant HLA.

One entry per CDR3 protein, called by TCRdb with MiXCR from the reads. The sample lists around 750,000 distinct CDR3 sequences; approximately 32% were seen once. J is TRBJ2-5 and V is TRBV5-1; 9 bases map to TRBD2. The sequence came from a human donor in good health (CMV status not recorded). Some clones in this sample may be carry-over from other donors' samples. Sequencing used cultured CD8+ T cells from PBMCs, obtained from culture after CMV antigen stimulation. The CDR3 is CASSLLAGVETQYF. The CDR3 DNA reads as TGCGCCAGCAGCTTGTTAGCGGGGGTGGAGACCCAGTACTTC. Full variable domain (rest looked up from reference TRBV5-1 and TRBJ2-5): KAGVTQTPRYLIKTRGQQVTLSCSPISGHRSVSWYQQTPGQGLQFLFEYFSETQRNKGNFPGRFSGRQFSNSRSEMNVSTLELGDSALYLCASSLLAGVETQYFGPGTRLLVL.